Sequencing of this TCR beta chain was carried out in a study of CD8 T cells in ankylosing spondylitis. This clonotype appeared a few times. The V end was cut by 1 base, the J end by 4 bases, with 8 bases between. This CDR3 is built from 13 residues. Germline loops: CDR1 SGDLS, CDR2 YYNGEE. Quantitative barcoded 5'-RACE was used to prepare TCR beta libraries. TCRdb analysed the 5' RACE reads with MiXCR anew, one entry per CDR3 protein. The data contain approximately 15,000 distinct CDR3 sequences, approximately 3% of them singletons. The V call is TRBV9, the J call TRBJ2-5; D is unclear. Sample: blood, either unsorted or a sorted T cell fraction (not recorded which). The receptor's source is a male donor with ankylosing spondylitis or in good health (not recorded which). The CDR3 sequence: CASSVNAVETQYF. CDR3 nucleotide sequence: TGTGCCAGCAGCGTAAATGCGGTAGAGACCCAGTACTTC.